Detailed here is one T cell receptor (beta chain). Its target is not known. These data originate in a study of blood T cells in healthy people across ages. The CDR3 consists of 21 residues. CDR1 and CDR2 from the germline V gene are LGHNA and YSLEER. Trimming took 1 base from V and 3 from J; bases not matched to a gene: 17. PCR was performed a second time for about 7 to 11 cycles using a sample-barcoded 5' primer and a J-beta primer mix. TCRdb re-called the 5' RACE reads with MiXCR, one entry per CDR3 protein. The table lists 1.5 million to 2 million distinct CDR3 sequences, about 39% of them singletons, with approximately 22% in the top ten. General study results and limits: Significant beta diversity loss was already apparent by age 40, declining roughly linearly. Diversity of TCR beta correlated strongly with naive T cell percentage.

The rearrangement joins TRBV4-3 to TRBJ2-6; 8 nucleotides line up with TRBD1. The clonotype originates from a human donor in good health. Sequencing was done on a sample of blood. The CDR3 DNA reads TGCGCCAGCAGCCAAGCTGTAACAGGGGGACTGGCTCTCTTTGGGGCCAACGTCCTGACTTTC. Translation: CASSQAVTGGLALFGANVLTF.